This T cell receptor beta chain was documented in a study of radiotherapy plus CTLA-4 blockade in lung cancer. The assay was immunoSEQ multiplex PCR, and TCRdb's table has in-frame clones only and misses some. Among about 88,000 clones listed, 72% were seen once. There are a few counts of this clone. Its target is unknown. Study-wide points: An expansion of tumor-derived TCR clones occurred in blood after radiotherapy plus ipilimumab.

The V and J ends lost 4 bases and 4 bases, in that order; junction bases with no gene match: 5. This CDR3 spans 15 amino acids. CDR1 LNHDA and CDR2 SQIVND come from the germline V gene (reference sequence). This chain uses TRBV19 with TRBJ1-5, with TRBD1 matching over 9 bases. The input for sequencing was peripheral blood, taken from a patient treated with radiotherapy plus ipilimumab. The sequence was obtained from a human donor with non-small cell lung cancer that progressed on radiotherapy plus ipilimumab. DNA of the CDR3: TGTGCCAGTAGTAGCCGGGACAGGGATAATCAGCCCCAGCATTTT. Translation gives CASSSRDRDNQPQHF.